Shown below are 24 T cell receptor beta chains from a single sample sequenced in a study of CD8 T cells in ankylosing spondylitis. TCRdb re-called the 5' RACE reads with MiXCR, one entry per CDR3 protein. This table has a few hundred thousand distinct CDR3 sequences, roughly 10% appearing once. The specimen was blood, either unsorted or a sorted T cell fraction (not recorded which). These TCRs come from a male donor with ankylosing spondylitis or in good health (not recorded which).

This chain joins TRBV28 and TRBJ2-7; tentative D call: TRBD1 (5 bases). This CDR3 region has 16 residues. In germline, CDR1 is MDHEN, CDR2 SYDVKM. Trimming shortened V by 0 bases and J by 4 bases, and 16 bases separated the two germline ends. The CDR3 protein is CASSLWALVREYEQYF. CDR3 nucleotides: TGTGCCAGCAGTTTATGGGCTCTAGTCAGGGAATACGAGCAGTACTTC.

This clonotype was counted a few times. The genes are TRBV12-3 or TRBV12-4 and TRBJ2-2; D is ambiguous. V was pared by 8 bases and J by 2 bases, with 12 bases between. The CDR3 runs to 14 residues. In DNA, the CDR3 is TGTGCCAGCCTGGCCTGGGGAAACACCGGGGAGCTGTTTTTT. Its translation is CASLAWGNTGELFF.

This clonotype has a count of ten or more. The chain has TRBV20-1 and TRBJ2-1; D is unresolved. The CDR3 length is 12 residues. The V end lost 4 bases, the J end lost 3 bases, and 7 bases lay between the germline ends. The germline V gene encodes CDR1 DFQATT and CDR2 SNEGSKA (reference sequence). In nucleotides, the CDR3 is TGCAGTGCTAATTCTAACTACAATGAGCAGTTCTTC. The encoded protein is CSANSNYNEQFF.

This clonotype has a count of ten or more. V and J are TRBV12-3 or TRBV12-4 and TRBJ1-3; the D is unclear. The V gene lost 2 bases and the J gene lost 2 bases, with 4 bases spanning the gap. The CDR3 consists of 13 residues. This CDR3 reads CASSLKAGNTIYF. The CDR3 region has the DNA TGTGCCAGCAGTTTAAAAGCTGGAAACACCATATATTTT.

The gene calls are TRBV4-2 and TRBJ2-1; D unresolved. V was shortened by 8 bases and J by 3 bases, with 14 bases between the two germline ends. Germline V gene lookup returns CDR1 LGHNA and CDR2 YNFKEQ. This CDR3 is built from 14 residues. The CDR3 here is CASGPRVSYNEQFF. CDR3 coding DNA: TGTGCCAGCGGCCCCCGGGTCAGCTACAATGAGCAGTTCTTC.

This clonotype was seen ten or more times. V is TRBV20-1 and J is TRBJ2-1, with D hard to call. Trimming took off 5 bases at V and 8 bases at J, with 13 bases between the two ends. There are 12 residues in the CDR3. Germline-derived CDR1 and CDR2 are DFQATT and SNEGSKA (reference sequence). CDR3 sequence reads: CSAPGPVYEQFF. The CDR3 nucleotides read TGCAGTGCTCCTGGACCTGTCTATGAGCAGTTCTTC.

This clonotype showed up many times. V is TRBV27 and J is TRBJ2-2, with D perhaps TRBD1 (6 bases). The V gene lost 3 bases and the J gene lost 1 base, with 21 bases spanning the gap. The CDR3 consists of 19 residues. The germline gives CDR1 MNHEY, CDR2 SMNVEV (reference sequence). The CDR3 sequence is CASSFRRQTGTRNTGELFF. The CDR3, as DNA: TGTGCCAGCAGTTTCCGGCGACAAACCGGGACAAGGAACACCGGGGAGCTGTTTTTT.

This clonotype appeared many times. The chain uses TRBV15 and TRBJ2-1; D is undetermined. Germline V CDR1 and CDR2: LNHNV, YYDKDF (reference sequence). The CDR3 has 14 amino acids. V lost 3 bases and J lost 8, with 14 bases in between. CDR3 loop: CATSSGLVLDEQFF. CDR3 sequence (DNA): TGTGCCACCAGCAGCGGCTTAGTTCTGGATGAGCAGTTCTTC.

This clonotype was recorded a few times. This chain links TRBV27 with TRBJ1-1, with 7 bases lining up with TRBD1. The CDR3 is made up of 15 amino acids. Germline loops: CDR1 MNHEY, CDR2 SMNVEV (reference sequence). Trimming removed 0 bases from V and 3 bases from J; junction bases left unmatched: 4. CDR3 DNA sequence: TGTGCCAGCAGTTTATCTGGGGGACAGTACACTGAAGCTTTCTTT. Translation: CASSLSGGQYTEAFF.

The chain joins TRBV10-3 to TRBJ1-1, with unresolved D. Between the trimmed V and J ends, which lost 6 bases and 0 bases, there was a span of 8 bases. The CDR3 runs to 13 residues. Germline V gene data show CDR1 as ENHRY and CDR2 as SYGVKD. CDR3 sequence: CAISVGVNTEAFF. The CDR3 DNA reads TGTGCCATCAGCGTCGGAGTGAACACTGAAGCTTTCTTT.

This clonotype was picked up many times. V is TRBV12-3 or TRBV12-4 and J is TRBJ2-3; 9 bases align to TRBD1. The CDR3 has 16 amino acids. The V gene end was trimmed by 5 bases and the J gene end by 5 bases; junction bases not matched to a gene: 11. For the CDR3, the DNA is TGTGCCAGCAGTACGGGGGACAGGGCAATAGGAGATACGCAGTATTTT. Amino acids: CASSTGDRAIGDTQYF.

This clonotype was seen at least ten times. J is TRBJ2-4 and V is TRBV9; TRBD1 agrees at 9 bases. The CDR3 is made up of 15 amino acids. Losses at the gene ends were 3 bases for V and 3 bases for J; bases not matched to a gene: 4. Germline-derived CDR1 and CDR2 are SGDLS and YYNGEE. The DNA of the CDR3 is TGTGCCAGCAGCGCACAGACAGGGGGCAAAAACATTCAGTACTTC. This translates into CASSAQTGGKNIQYF.

J is TRBJ1-2 and V is TRBV7-9, with D unresolved. In germline, CDR1 is SEHNR, CDR2 FQNEAQ (reference sequence). Trimming stripped 7 bases from V and 7 bases from J, with 16 bases between. The length of the CDR3 is 13 residues. CDR3 in DNA: TGTGCCAGCACCTCTTACCGAGGGTTTGGCTACACCTTC. Amino acids: CASTSYRGFGYTF.

This clonotype has a count of ten or more. V is TRBV5-1 and J is TRBJ2-2; D is possibly TRBD2 (6 bases). Germline V gives CDR1 SGHRS, CDR2 YFSETQ. V lost 0 bases to trimming and J lost 1 base, with 13 bases between them. This CDR3 comprises 17 residues. CDR3 coding DNA: TGCGCCAGCAGCTTGGCTGGCGGGGCCAAGAACACCGGGGAGCTGTTTTTT. Protein sequence: CASSLAGGAKNTGELFF.

The rearrangement joins TRBV7-2 to TRBJ2-1; D is undetermined. The CDR3 runs 13 residues. Per the germline V gene, CDR1 is SGHTA and CDR2 is FQGNSA. The V end was cut by 2 bases, the J end by 4 bases, with 6 bases between. CDR3 sequence: CASSLLDYNEQFF. The CDR3 DNA reads TGTGCCAGCAGCTTACTAGATTACAATGAGCAGTTCTTC. Supplemented by reference TRBV7-2 and TRBJ2-1, the full variable domain reads GAGVSQSPSNKVTEKGKDVELRCDPISGHTALYWYRQSLGQGLEFLIYFQGNSAPDKSGLPSDRFSAERTGGSVSTLTIQRTQQEDSAVYLCASSLLDYNEQFFGPGTRLTVL.

This clonotype was detected ten times or more. The rearrangement links TRBV5-1 to TRBJ1-4; D is perhaps TRBD1 (5 bases). The CDR3 loop spans 16 amino acids. The V end lost 3 bases, the J end lost 3 bases, and 15 bases lay between the germline ends. CDR1 and CDR2 (germline): SGHRS, YFSETQ. DNA for the CDR3: TGCGCCAGCAGCTCTGGGACCTCCGGGGCTAATGAAAAACTGTTTTTT. Protein: CASSSGTSGANEKLFF.

This clonotype was detected many times. This chain connects TRBV6-1 to TRBJ2-1; TRBD2 agrees at 11 bases. The CDR3 loop spans 19 amino acids. V was pared by 2 bases and J by 0 bases, with 9 bases of the junction left unmatched. In germline, CDR1 is MNHNS, CDR2 SASEGT. The CDR3 DNA follows: TGTGCCAGCAGTGAAAGGTTTTCTAGCGGGAGGAGCTCCTACAATGAGCAGTTCTTC. Translation: CASSERFSSGRSSYNEQFF.

This clonotype was counted at least ten times. The genes are TRBV5-1 and TRBJ2-7; D may be TRBD2 (6 bases). Between the trimmed V and J ends, which lost 3 bases and 3 bases, there was a span of 22 bases. Germline loops: CDR1 SGHRS, CDR2 YFSETQ. This CDR3 spans 17 amino acids. CDR3 residues: CASSWDVGRESSYEQYF. Written as DNA, the CDR3 is TGCGCCAGCAGCTGGGATGTTGGACGGGAGAGTAGCTACGAGCAGTACTTC. Filled out from reference TRBV5-1 and TRBJ2-7, the complete variable domain reads KAGVTQTPRYLIKTRGQQVTLSCSPISGHRSVSWYQQTPGQGLQFLFEYFSETQRNKGNFPGRFSGRQFSNSRSEMNVSTLELGDSALYLCASSWDVGRESSYEQYFGPGTRLTVT.

This clonotype was seen a handful of times. This may come from a read error, since a much larger clone is one base off. The chain employs TRBV5-1 and TRBJ2-4; D perhaps matches TRBD2 (7 bases). The CDR3 sequence is 17 residues long. From germline, CDR1 is SGHRS and CDR2 YFSETQ. V dropped 2 bases and J dropped 7 bases, with 22 bases sitting between them. CDR3 amino acids: CASSFGGTRGGANIQYF. CDR3 nucleotide sequence: TGCGCCAGCAGCTTTGGGGGGACAAGGGGGGGAGCGAACATTCAGTACTTC.

The chain couples TRBV29-1 to TRBJ2-5; 7 nucleotides agree with TRBD2. The CDR3 totals 16 residues. J was trimmed by 2 bases and V by 6 bases; bases with no gene match: 15. Germline V gene lookup returns CDR1 SQVTM and CDR2 ANQGSEA. CDR3 in DNA: TGCAGCGTCCGCGGGCTAGCGGCTCGAATACAAGAGACCCAGTACTTC. As protein: CSVRGLAARIQETQYF.

DNA of the CDR3: TGTGCCAGCAGCGTAGAGTTTCGGGGGCTAGCGGTGAATGAGCAGTTCTTC. Protein sequence: CASSVEFRGLAVNEQFF. The V gene is TRBV9, the J gene TRBJ2-1; the D gene is possibly TRBD2 (7 bases). The CDR3 is 17 amino acids. The germline gives CDR1 SGDLS, CDR2 YYNGEE. V was clipped by 0 bases and J by 7 bases, with 20 bases between them.

This clonotype was seen many times. The chain recombines TRBV29-1 with TRBJ2-1; perhaps TRBD2 as D (5 bases). The V end was cut by 8 bases, the J end by 9 bases, with 14 bases between. CDR1 SQVTM and CDR2 ANQGSEA come from the germline V gene. The CDR3 contains 11 residues. For the CDR3, the DNA is TGCAGCCTTACGACTGGGAGTGAGCAGTTCTTC. It codes for CSLTTGSEQFF.

This clonotype was picked up many times. The chain joins TRBV6-5 to TRBJ2-3; TRBD2 matches 10 bases. There are 17 residues in the CDR3. The germline CDR1 and CDR2 sequences are MNHEY and SVGAGI. The V and J ends lost 4 bases and 2 bases, in that order; junction bases with no gene match: 9. The CDR3 DNA sequence: TGTGCCAGCAGTTGGTCCTTAGCGGGGGGCTCCACAGATACGCAGTATTTT. Protein product: CASSWSLAGGSTDTQYF.

Ten or more counts support this clonotype. The chain uses TRBV6-5 and TRBJ2-5, with D possibly being TRBD1 (6 bases). The CDR3 totals 14 residues. The germline V gene encodes CDR1 MNHEY and CDR2 SVGAGI. Trimming took off 4 bases at V and 0 bases at J, with 9 bases between the two ends. The CDR3 region has the DNA TGTGCCAGCAGTTTCCGACAGGACCAAGAGACCCAGTACTTC. It yields the protein CASSFRQDQETQYF.